This TCR beta chain was found in a study of cytomegalovirus exposure and HLA in healthy donors. The study, taken as a whole, reports: Confirmation in vitro established that a few CMV-associated chains were specific for CMV antigens. The study carried out a later analysis of TCR beta sequences. It associated approximately 15,000 of them with specific HLA alleles at a false discovery rate of 0.05.

With regard to this clone: Its antigen is still unknown.

The CDR3 is 14 residues long. Germline CDR1 and CDR2: LGHNT and FRNRAP. With 6 bases removed from V and 5 bases from J, the gap between germline ends came to 17 bases. It was with 60 Vbeta and 13 Jbeta primers that the PCR ran. TCRdb's table, derived via immunoSEQ multiplex PCR, lists solely in-frame clones and lacks some. The data contain roughly 140,000 clones, about 80% of them singletons. Though nominally healthy at sampling, donors likely had unrecorded immune exposures. The sequencing sample was made of PBMCs. This clonotype was sampled from a man aged 35-49 years in good health and CMV-seropositive. This sequence joins TRBV12-5 and TRBJ2-7; a weak D match, TRBD1 (6 bases). CDR3 residues: CASGQGQLSHEQYF. The CDR3 DNA follows: TGTGCTAGTGGACAAGGACAGTTATCCCACGAGCAGTACTTC. Combining the CDR3 with reference TRBV12-5 and TRBJ2-7 gives the whole variable domain DARVTQTPRHKVTEMGQEVTMRCQPILGHNTVFWYRQTMMQGLELLAYFRNRAPLDDSGMPKDRFSAEMPDATLATLKIQPSEPRDSAVYFCASGQGQLSHEQYFGPGTRLTVT.